Listed below are T cell receptor beta chains from one sample, sequenced in a study of cytotoxic CD8 clonotypes in ibrutinib-treated CLL. Data came from immunoSEQ multiplex PCR; TCRdb stores just in-frame clones and leaves some out. Here the sample spans roughly 130,000 clones, 75% to 85% being singletons. Sequenced material: PBMCs, taken after 12 months of ibrutinib treatment. These receptors were taken from a human donor with chronic lymphocytic leukemia. Each CDR3 is given with its conserved first and last residue. A D gene is named only where the DNA matches it firmly. Clone size is not always given. Where it is, it says once, few, many or a class for expanded clones.

abundance	v_gene	d_gene	j_gene	CDR3aa	CDR3nt
-	TRBV10-3	-	TRBJ2-5	CAISENVGGQETQYF	TGTGCCATCAGTGAGAATGTGGGGGGACAAGAGACCCAGTACTTC
-	TRBV5-1	TRBD2	TRBJ2-1	CASSPPPLTSGSYNEQFF	TGCGCCAGCAGCCCTCCGCCTCTGACTAGCGGCTCCTACAATGAGCAGTTCTTC
-	TRBV2	TRBD2	TRBJ2-2	CASSLRLAGVGATGELFF	TGTGCCAGCAGTCTTAGACTAGCGGGAGTCGGGGCCACCGGGGAGCTGTTTTTT
-	TRBV7-9	TRBD1	TRBJ2-1	CASINPTGDLSYNEQFF	TGTGCCAGCATCAATCCGACAGGGGATCTCTCCTACAATGAGCAGTTCTTC
-	TRBV28	-	TRBJ2-3	CASSLSQVGTDTQYF	TGTGCCAGCAGTTTAAGCCAGGTTGGCACAGATACGCAGTATTTT
-	TRBV7-7	-	TRBJ2-7	CASSPGNSPAYEQYF	TGTGCTAGCAGCCCCGGGAACAGCCCCGCCTACGAGCAGTACTTC
-	TRBV19	-	TRBJ1-2	CASSSREIIQGNTF	TGTGCCAGTAGTTCCCGAGAGATTATACAGGGAAACACCTTC
-	TRBV19	TRBD2	TRBJ2-3	CASSIGRERVTDTQYF	TGTGCCAGTAGTATTGGGCGGGAGAGGGTCACAGATACGCAGTATTTT
-	TRBV6-1	TRBD1	TRBJ1-3	CASSRQGALNTIYF	TGTGCCAGCAGTCGTCAGGGGGCTTTAAACACCATATATTTT
-	TRBV5-4	TRBD2	TRBJ2-1	CASSQDSSGRYNEQFF	TGTGCCAGCAGCCAAGATTCTAGCGGGAGATACAATGAGCAGTTCTTC
-	TRBV6-6	TRBD1	TRBJ2-3	CASRMGQGLDTQYF	TGTGCCAGCAGGATGGGACAGGGGTTAGATACGCAGTATTTT
-	TRBV4-1	TRBD1	TRBJ2-7	CASSLETGGVYEQYF	TGCGCCAGCAGCCTAGAGACAGGGGGCGTTTACGAGCAGTACTTC
once	TRBV12-5	-	TRBJ2-3	CASDSDGTYSTDTQYF	TGTGCTAGTGACAGCGACGGGACCTATAGCACAGATACGCAGTATTTT